Listed below are T cell receptor beta chains from one sample, sequenced in a study of regulatory T cells in long-lasting Graves disease. TCRdb called the multiplex PCR reads again in MiXCR, with one record for every CDR3 protein. The repertoire has 360,000 or so distinct CDR3 sequences, approximately 15% of them found once; the top ten carry roughly 29%. Separately, the same data were catalogued under a study of T cells in Graves' hyperthyroidism and ophthalmopathy.

Material: peripheral blood mononuclear cells (PBMCs), obtained at new diagnosis, from a patient treated with antithyroid drugs. The receptors shown here come from a middle-aged man with Graves disease. The CDR3 runs from the conserved cysteine through the conserved F or W. Fields, in order: V gene, J gene, clone size, D gene, CDR3 DNA, CDR3 protein. The D gene is left open where the match is weak. Rows may omit the clone size; those that give it use once, few, many or a size class.

v_gene: TRBV5-1
j_gene: TRBJ2-1
abundance: many
d_gene: NA
CDR3nt: TGCGCCAGCAGCTTCCTATCCGGAGGGGATGAGCAGTTCTTC
CDR3aa: CASSFLSGGDEQFF

v_gene: TRBV28
j_gene: TRBJ2-1
abundance: many
d_gene: NA
CDR3nt: TGTGCCAGCAGTTTACCGGGTGGGGGACACAATGAGCAGTTCTTC
CDR3aa: CASSLPGGGHNEQFF

v_gene: TRBV20-1
j_gene: TRBJ2-7
abundance: many
d_gene: NA
CDR3nt: TGCAGTGCATGGGGAGGGGGGACCCGCGAGCAGTACTTC
CDR3aa: CSAWGGGTREQYF

v_gene: TRBV6-1
j_gene: TRBJ1-5
abundance: many
d_gene: TRBD1
CDR3nt: TGTGCCACCAAGGGGACAGTCTACCAGCCCCAGCATTTT
CDR3aa: CATKGTVYQPQHF

v_gene: TRBV2
j_gene: TRBJ1-4
abundance: many
d_gene: TRBD1
CDR3nt: TGTGCCAGCAGCGTGACAGGGTTCAACGAAAAACTGTTTTTT
CDR3aa: CASSVTGFNEKLFF

v_gene: TRBV4-1
j_gene: TRBJ2-7
abundance: few
d_gene: TRBD1
CDR3nt: TGCGCCAGCAGCCAAGGGCCCCGACAGGGGGCCGAGCAGTACTTC
CDR3aa: CASSQGPRQGAEQYF

v_gene: TRBV12-3/TRBV12-4
j_gene: TRBJ1-4
abundance: many
d_gene: NA
CDR3nt: TGTGCCAGCTTACGAAACAGGGCGGCGAAACTGTTTTTT
CDR3aa: CASLRNRAAKLFF

v_gene: TRBV4-3
j_gene: TRBJ2-7
abundance: many
d_gene: NA
CDR3nt: TGCGCCAGCAGCCCCGCGTCTAGGGGCCCCCAGGCCTACGAGCAGTACTTC
CDR3aa: CASSPASRGPQAYEQYF

v_gene: TRBV4-2
j_gene: TRBJ1-3
abundance: many
d_gene: TRBD1
CDR3nt: TGTGCCAGCAGCCAAGATTACAGGGGGGCTGGAAACACCATATATTTT
CDR3aa: CASSQDYRGAGNTIYF

v_gene: TRBV20-1
j_gene: TRBJ2-7
abundance: few
d_gene: TRBD1
CDR3nt: TGCAGTGCCCGAGCGAGAGGGGGCCCACGTGAGCAGTACTTC
CDR3aa: CSARARGGPREQYF

v_gene: TRBV29-1
j_gene: TRBJ1-6
abundance: NA
d_gene: NA
CDR3nt: TGCAGCGTTGCCCCTTTCCGGGGTAGGAATTCACCCCTCCACTTT
CDR3aa: CSVAPFRGRNSPLHF

v_gene: TRBV5-1
j_gene: TRBJ2-3
abundance: many
d_gene: NA
CDR3nt: TGCGCCAGCAGCTTGGGTCACGCAGATACGCAGTATTTT
CDR3aa: CASSLGHADTQYF

v_gene: TRBV7-9
j_gene: TRBJ2-7
abundance: NA
d_gene: TRBD1
CDR3nt: TGTGCCAGCAGCTCGTCACCGGGACAGGGAGCCTACGAGCAGTACTTC
CDR3aa: CASSSSPGQGAYEQYF

v_gene: TRBV19
j_gene: TRBJ2-1
abundance: few
d_gene: TRBD1
CDR3nt: TGTGCCAGTAGTATTAGGACAGGGGTAAGGGAGCAGTTCTTC
CDR3aa: CASSIRTGVREQFF

v_gene: TRBV24-1
j_gene: TRBJ2-5
abundance: few
d_gene: NA
CDR3nt: TGTGCCACACGGGATTTCCAAGAGACCCAGTACTTC
CDR3aa: CATRDFQETQYF

v_gene: TRBV19
j_gene: TRBJ1-1
abundance: few
d_gene: NA
CDR3nt: TGTGCCAGTAGTATAGGAGTCGGATTGAACACTGAAGCTTTCTTT
CDR3aa: CASSIGVGLNTEAFF

v_gene: TRBV6-1
j_gene: TRBJ2-5
abundance: many
d_gene: NA
CDR3nt: TGTGCCAGCAGTGAACTAAGGGGCCAGGGAGAGACCCAGTACTTC
CDR3aa: CASSELRGQGETQYF

v_gene: TRBV11-1
j_gene: TRBJ1-1
abundance: NA
d_gene: NA
CDR3nt: TGTGCCAGCAGCTTATTGTTAGGGCCCACAGGTGAAGCTTTCTTT
CDR3aa: CASSLLLGPTGEAFF

v_gene: TRBV20-1
j_gene: TRBJ1-5
abundance: NA
d_gene: NA
CDR3nt: TGCAGTGCTCGAGAACCCCAAGGGGCCCAGCCCCAGCATTTT
CDR3aa: CSAREPQGAQPQHF

v_gene: TRBV7-8
j_gene: TRBJ2-7
abundance: NA
d_gene: NA
CDR3nt: TGTGCCAGCAGCTTAGCGGGGGGACAGCTTTACGAGCAGTACTTC
CDR3aa: CASSLAGGQLYEQYF

v_gene: TRBV5-1
j_gene: TRBJ2-5
abundance: many
d_gene: NA
CDR3nt: TGCGCCAGCAGAAAAGGGGTGGAAGAGACCCAGTACTTC
CDR3aa: CASRKGVEETQYF

v_gene: TRBV6-2/TRBV6-3
j_gene: TRBJ1-4
abundance: many
d_gene: NA
CDR3nt: TGTGCCAGCAGTGATACGTACTCGGGTCATGAAAAACTGTTTTTT
CDR3aa: CASSDTYSGHEKLFF

v_gene: TRBV28
j_gene: TRBJ1-1
abundance: many
d_gene: TRBD1
CDR3nt: TGTGCCAGCAGCGCCGGACAGGGGCCCCTATCTTTCTTT
CDR3aa: CASSAGQGPLSFF

v_gene: TRBV28
j_gene: TRBJ2-7
abundance: many
d_gene: TRBD1
CDR3nt: TGTGCCAGCGAACCGGGACAGAACTACGAGCAGTACTTC
CDR3aa: CASEPGQNYEQYF

v_gene: TRBV11-2
j_gene: TRBJ2-5
abundance: NA
d_gene: TRBD1
CDR3nt: TGTGCCAGCAGCTTAGATACGGGAACAGGGGGTGAGACCCAGTACTTC
CDR3aa: CASSLDTGTGGETQYF

v_gene: TRBV6-2/TRBV6-3
j_gene: TRBJ1-1
abundance: NA
d_gene: TRBD1
CDR3nt: TGTGCCAGCACCCCCGTGTCGAGGACAGGGGTAAAGAACACTGAAGCTTTCTTT
CDR3aa: CASTPVSRTGVKNTEAFF

v_gene: TRBV12-3/TRBV12-4
j_gene: TRBJ2-7
abundance: many
d_gene: TRBD2
CDR3nt: TGTGCCAGCAGTTTGAGTAGCGGGGCGATCGAGCAGTACTTC
CDR3aa: CASSLSSGAIEQYF

v_gene: TRBV28
j_gene: TRBJ2-2
abundance: many
d_gene: NA
CDR3nt: TGTGCCAGCGGGAGGAGGGAGCTGTTTTTT
CDR3aa: CASGRRELFF

v_gene: TRBV28
j_gene: TRBJ2-7
abundance: many
d_gene: NA
CDR3nt: TGTGCCACCGAAGGGACTGCACACTCCTACGAGCAGTACTTC
CDR3aa: CATEGTAHSYEQYF

v_gene: TRBV5-1
j_gene: TRBJ2-3
abundance: many
d_gene: TRBD2
CDR3nt: TGTGCCAGCAGTAGCGGGGGCACAGATACGCAGTATTTT
CDR3aa: CASSSGGTDTQYF

v_gene: TRBV9
j_gene: TRBJ1-5
abundance: NA
d_gene: TRBD1
CDR3nt: TGTGCCAGCAGCCCAGGACAGGGCTATAGCAATCAGCCCCAGCATTTT
CDR3aa: CASSPGQGYSNQPQHF

v_gene: TRBV19
j_gene: TRBJ1-1
abundance: NA
d_gene: NA
CDR3nt: TGTGCCAGTAGTCGGGGGAGTGGGACTGAAGCTTTCTTT
CDR3aa: CASSRGSGTEAFF

v_gene: TRBV2
j_gene: TRBJ2-5
abundance: many
d_gene: NA
CDR3nt: TGTGCCAGCAGTGAGGGGGCAGGAGGACCTTCGGTGGAGACCCAGTACTTC
CDR3aa: CASSEGAGGPSVETQYF

v_gene: TRBV5-6
j_gene: TRBJ1-5
abundance: NA
d_gene: TRBD1
CDR3nt: TGTGCCAGCAGCCCAGGGACAGGGTCTAGCAATCAGCCCCAGCATTTT
CDR3aa: CASSPGTGSSNQPQHF

v_gene: TRBV19
j_gene: TRBJ1-6
abundance: few
d_gene: TRBD1
CDR3nt: TGTGCCAGTAGTCAAAACAGGGGGCTAGCCCTCCACTTT
CDR3aa: CASSQNRGLALHF

v_gene: TRBV27
j_gene: TRBJ1-1
abundance: many
d_gene: TRBD1
CDR3nt: TGTGCCAGCAGTTTACACAGGGGCAACACTGAAGCTTTCTTT
CDR3aa: CASSLHRGNTEAFF

v_gene: TRBV2
j_gene: TRBJ2-7
abundance: many
d_gene: NA
CDR3nt: TGTGCCAGCAGTCAAGGACCTTACTACGAGCAGTACTTC
CDR3aa: CASSQGPYYEQYF

v_gene: TRBV2
j_gene: TRBJ1-5
abundance: few
d_gene: NA
CDR3nt: TGTGCCAGCAGCGATGGGGGGGGGCAGCCCCAGCATTTT
CDR3aa: CASSDGGGQPQHF

v_gene: TRBV18
j_gene: TRBJ1-2
abundance: many
d_gene: TRBD1
CDR3nt: TGTGCCAGCTCACCAACGGGACAGCCCTATGGCTACACCTTC
CDR3aa: CASSPTGQPYGYTF

v_gene: TRBV7-2
j_gene: TRBJ2-7
abundance: many
d_gene: NA
CDR3nt: TGTGCCAGCAGCTCAGACAGTTACTCTACCTACGAGCAGTACTTC
CDR3aa: CASSSDSYSTYEQYF

v_gene: TRBV3-1
j_gene: TRBJ1-5
abundance: NA
d_gene: NA
CDR3nt: TGTGCCAGCAGCCAAGAAAGGGGCGCGAGGGAGCATTTT
CDR3aa: CASSQERGAREHF

v_gene: TRBV2
j_gene: TRBJ2-7
abundance: many
d_gene: NA
CDR3nt: TGTGCCAGCACCGGGGGCCTCTCCTACGAGCAGTACTTC
CDR3aa: CASTGGLSYEQYF

v_gene: TRBV30
j_gene: TRBJ2-2
abundance: NA
d_gene: NA
CDR3nt: TGTGCCTGGAGCGCCTTCAGTTCGGGCACCGGGGAGCTGTTTTTT
CDR3aa: CAWSAFSSGTGELFF

v_gene: TRBV5-1
j_gene: TRBJ1-5
abundance: many
d_gene: NA
CDR3nt: TGCGCCAGCAGCTTGGCAGGCCCGGAGGGGCCCCAGCATTTT
CDR3aa: CASSLAGPEGPQHF

v_gene: TRBV27
j_gene: TRBJ2-2
abundance: once
d_gene: TRBD1
CDR3nt: TGCGCCAGCAGCTCTTCCGGGACAGGGGTGCACACCGGGGAGCTGTTTTTT
CDR3aa: CASSSSGTGVHTGELFF

v_gene: TRBV12-3/TRBV12-4
j_gene: TRBJ2-5
abundance: NA
d_gene: TRBD1
CDR3nt: TGTGCCAGCAGATCGGACAGGGCGGAGGAGACCCAGTACTTC
CDR3aa: CASRSDRAEETQYF

v_gene: TRBV19
j_gene: TRBJ1-5
abundance: few
d_gene: TRBD1
CDR3nt: TGTGCCAGCACCCACAGGGGGACTCAGCCCCAGCATTTT
CDR3aa: CASTHRGTQPQHF

v_gene: TRBV5-4
j_gene: TRBJ2-3
abundance: NA
d_gene: TRBD1
CDR3nt: TGTGCCAGCAGCTCGGAAAGACAGGGGGCCACAGATACGCAGTATTTT
CDR3aa: CASSSERQGATDTQYF

v_gene: TRBV29-1
j_gene: TRBJ1-2
abundance: many
d_gene: NA
CDR3nt: TGCAGCGTAAACCGGGACACCAACTATGGCTACACCTTC
CDR3aa: CSVNRDTNYGYTF

v_gene: TRBV7-3
j_gene: TRBJ2-5
abundance: many
d_gene: TRBD1
CDR3nt: TGTGCCAGCAGCTTAGCCAGGGGGGAGACCCAGTACTTC
CDR3aa: CASSLARGETQYF

v_gene: TRBV11-2
j_gene: TRBJ2-5
abundance: many
d_gene: NA
CDR3nt: TGTGCCAGCAGCTCTCCGTTCAGGGCGCAAGAGACCCAGTACTTC
CDR3aa: CASSSPFRAQETQYF

v_gene: TRBV7-3
j_gene: TRBJ2-1
abundance: many
d_gene: TRBD1
CDR3nt: TGTGCCAGCAGCGGGGCAGGGGGAGACAATGAGCAGTTCTTC
CDR3aa: CASSGAGGDNEQFF

v_gene: TRBV3-1
j_gene: TRBJ2-1
abundance: few
d_gene: NA
CDR3nt: TGTGCCAGCAGCCAAGAATTAGGGCAGGTTAATTACAATGAGCAGTTCTTC
CDR3aa: CASSQELGQVNYNEQFF

v_gene: TRBV24-1
j_gene: TRBJ2-3
abundance: many
d_gene: NA
CDR3nt: TGTGCCACCAGTGATTTGGGATCCTCCACAGATACGCAGTATTTT
CDR3aa: CATSDLGSSTDTQYF

v_gene: TRBV6-1
j_gene: TRBJ2-1
abundance: NA
d_gene: TRBD1
CDR3nt: TGTGCCAGCAGTGACCTAGGGGGCATTAGGAATGAGCAGTTCTTC
CDR3aa: CASSDLGGIRNEQFF

v_gene: TRBV5-1
j_gene: TRBJ1-4
abundance: few
d_gene: NA
CDR3nt: TGCGCCAGCAGCTTTGAACCTAATGAAAAACTGTTTTTT
CDR3aa: CASSFEPNEKLFF

v_gene: TRBV3-1
j_gene: TRBJ2-5
abundance: many
d_gene: NA
CDR3nt: TGTGCCAGCAGCCAAGGGGTGTACCAAGAGACCCAGTACTTC
CDR3aa: CASSQGVYQETQYF

v_gene: TRBV27
j_gene: TRBJ2-3
abundance: many
d_gene: TRBD1
CDR3nt: TGTGCCAGCAGTCGACAGGGGATAGATACGCAGTATTTT
CDR3aa: CASSRQGIDTQYF